Included here is one TCR beta chain sequence, with context. A clone one base away is much larger, so this may be a read error. This CDR3 is missing its conserved last phenylalanine or tryptophan, likely due to a read error. These data come from a study of blood T cells in healthy people across ages. Each sample yielded at least 6 micrograms of PBMC total RNA. For the second PCR, which ran for about 6 to 12 cycles, a sample-barcoded 5' primer and a J-beta primer mix were used. TCRdb reprocessed the 5' RACE reads with MiXCR, giving one entry per CDR3 protein. The sample records roughly 790,000 distinct CDR3 sequences, 40% to 45% being singletons. This sequence was found in a woman aged 55-70 years in good health. The sequenced material came from blood.

The CDR3 nucleotides are TGCGCCAGCAGCCCCCGGGACAGGGGGCCGCTTGAGCAGTTCTTG. Translated, it gives CASSPRDRGPLEQFL. V gene TRBV5-1 combines with J gene TRBJ2-1; 12 bases align to TRBD1. This CDR3 has 15 amino acids. V lost 4 bases, J lost 9 bases, and 8 bases stayed unmatched. Germline V CDR1 and CDR2: SGHRS, YFSETQ.